This TCR beta chain was recorded in a study of blood T cell repertoires in COVID-19. Whole-study context: Acute and convalescent COVID-19 samples came from the United States, Italy and Spain. PBMCs, B-cell-depleted T cells, or T cells provided the cDNA or gDNA that made up the material.

Germline CDR1 is LGHDT and CDR2 is YNNKEL (reference sequence). The CDR3 contains 14 residues. Trimming shortened V by 4 bases and J by 4 bases, and 11 bases separated the two germline ends. About this clone: Within the sample, other DNA sequences also encode this same CDR3.

As handled by the study authors: Amplified reference gene primers provided the basis for estimating nucleated cell counts. The assay was immunoSEQ multiplex PCR, and TCRdb's table has in-frame clones only and misses some. V and J calls and clone size are given by that table; D and trimming were obtained from the DNA. The table shows hundreds of thousands of clones, with roughly 82% occurring only once. The source of this sequence is a woman aged 80 or older with active or convalescent COVID-19. This chain connects TRBV3-1 (or the pseudogene TRBV3-2) to TRBJ1-3, with TRBD1 as a possible D gene (6 bases). Sequencing used peripheral blood. The CDR3 reads CASSRTGSGNTIYF. The CDR3 DNA is TGTGCCAGCAGCCGTACAGGGTCCGGAAACACCATATATTTT.